The 25 T cell receptor beta chains reported below all come from one sample, sequenced in a study of cytotoxic CD8 clonotypes in ibrutinib-treated CLL. Data came from immunoSEQ multiplex PCR; TCRdb stores just in-frame clones and leaves some out. The table lists around 150,000 clones, more than 75% of them singletons. The material sequenced was PBMCs, taken after 36 months of ibrutinib treatment. The receptors here all came from a human donor with chronic lymphocytic leukemia.

The chain uses TRBV5-1 and TRBJ2-7, with D uncertain. Germline V CDR1 and CDR2: SGHRS, YFSETQ. The CDR3 consists of 13 residues. Trimming removed 0 bases at V and 2 bases at J, with 6 bases between. DNA for the CDR3: TGCGCCAGCAGCTTGGCCGGGCCCTACGAGCAGTACTTC. Amino acids: CASSLAGPYEQYF.

The rearrangement links TRBV7-2 to TRBJ2-7; perhaps TRBD1 as D (5 bases). The CDR3 is 12 residues long. V lost 5 bases and J lost 2, with 7 bases in between. The V gene's germline CDR1 is SGHTA and CDR2 FQGNSA. The CDR3 protein is CASSLDTYEQYF. The CDR3 DNA reads as TGTGCCAGCAGCCTGGACACCTACGAGCAGTACTTC.

The gene calls are TRBV28 and TRBJ1-5; 7 bases line up with TRBD1. The ends lost 5 bases at V and 5 bases at J; junction bases unmatched: 12. The CDR3 is 16 amino acids. From germline, CDR1 is MDHEN and CDR2 SYDVKM. For the CDR3, the DNA is TGTGCCAGCAGTGGTCTCGGGACAGCTTTAGATCAGCCCCAGCATTTT. It encodes CASSGLGTALDQPQHF.

The J gene is TRBJ1-6, the V gene TRBV10-3; the D gene is possibly TRBD1 (6 bases). V shed 6 bases and J shed 6 bases, with 9 bases lying between them. Per germline, CDR1 ENHRY and CDR2 SYGVKD. CDR3 size: 13 residues. The CDR3 is CAIRADSNSPLHF. CDR3 nucleotides: TGTGCCATCAGGGCGGACAGTAATTCACCCCTCCACTTT.

The chain has TRBV5-1 and TRBJ2-1, with D perhaps TRBD1 (5 bases). Trimming removed 2 bases at V and 0 bases at J, with 12 bases between. CDR1 is SGHRS and CDR2 is YFSETQ in the germline V gene. This CDR3 has 16 amino acids. The CDR3 is CASSLKPQVSYNEQFF. The DNA for the CDR3 is TGCGCCAGCAGCTTAAAACCACAGGTCTCCTACAATGAGCAGTTCTTC.

V and J are TRBV9 and TRBJ1-3, with D unclear. V was shortened by 0 bases and J by 1 base, with 11 bases between the two germline ends. The CDR3 consists of 16 residues. CDR1 and CDR2 from the germline V gene are SGDLS and YYNGEE. The CDR3: CASSVAPGVSGNTIYF. The CDR3 nucleotides are TGTGCCAGCAGCGTAGCCCCCGGTGTTTCTGGAAACACCATATATTTT.

The chain links TRBV30 to TRBJ2-3; perhaps D is TRBD1 or TRBD2 (5 bases each). Germline V gene sequence: CDR1 GTSNPN, CDR2 SVGIG (reference sequence). Trimming shortened V by 2 bases and J by 2 bases, and 11 bases separated the two germline ends. CDR3 length: 14 residues. The CDR3 loop is CAWSFGDHTDTQYF. CDR3 in DNA: TGTGCCTGGAGTTTCGGGGACCACACAGATACGCAGTATTTT.

The chain is built from TRBV4-1 and TRBJ1-6; D perhaps matches TRBD1 (5 bases). Germline CDR1 and CDR2: MGHRA and YSYEKL. V lost 4 bases and J lost 0, with 16 bases in between. The CDR3 has 18 amino acids. Here the CDR3 DNA reads TGCGCCAGCAGCCGAGTGGGGACCGACAACTCCTATAATTCACCCCTCCACTTT. Encoded protein: CASSRVGTDNSYNSPLHF.

This clone came up once. V usage is TRBV2 and J usage is TRBJ2-3; D not certain. The CDR3 totals 11 residues. Germline V gene data show CDR1 as SNHLY and CDR2 as FYNNEI. The V gene lost 7 bases and the J gene lost 3 bases, with 5 bases spanning the gap. The CDR3 region is CASTITDTQYF. The DNA for the CDR3 is TGTGCCAGCACCATTACAGATACGCAGTATTTT.

The V call is TRBV2, the J call TRBJ1-1, with no clear D. With 11 bases removed from V and 0 bases from J, the gap between germline ends came to 13 bases. The CDR3 is 13 residues long. Per germline, CDR1 SNHLY and CDR2 FYNNEI. CDR3 loop: CAGETEMNTEAFF. The CDR3 bases are TGTGCCGGAGAAACGGAGATGAACACTGAAGCTTTCTTT.

CDR3 nucleotides: TGTGCCAGCACCTTCGGAGAGACCCAGTACTTC. Protein sequence: CASTFGETQYF. V and J are TRBV7-2 and TRBJ2-5, with no clear D. This CDR3 comprises 11 residues. V dropped 7 bases and J dropped 4 bases, with 7 bases sitting between them. Germline CDR1 is SGHTA and CDR2 is FQGNSA.

V is TRBV29-1 and J is TRBJ2-5; 7 positions agree with TRBD2. Germline assignment: CDR1 SQVTM and CDR2 ANQGSEA. With 6 bases clipped from V and 5 bases from J, the junction kept 12 bases outside the gene matches. CDR3 size: 14 residues. The CDR3 coding sequence is TGCAGCGTCGGAACCGGGACTACCACCGAGACCCAGTACTTC. It encodes CSVGTGTTTETQYF.

This clone was recorded only once. V is TRBV13 and J is TRBJ2-4; D ambiguous. The germline gives CDR1 PRHDT, CDR2 FYEKMQ (reference sequence). V was pared by 1 base and J by 1 base, with 14 bases between. The CDR3 runs 17 residues. For the CDR3, the DNA is TGTGCCAGCAGCTTAGTCGGCTGGGCTGGGGCCAAAAACATTCAGTACTTC. Protein product: CASSLVGWAGAKNIQYF. Drawing the rest from reference TRBV13 and TRBJ2-4, the complete variable domain is AAGVIQSPRHLIKEKRETATLKCYPIPRHDTVYWYQQGPGQDPQFLISFYEKMQSDKGSIPDRFSAQQFSDYHSELNMSSLELGDSALYFCASSLVGWAGAKNIQYFGAGTRLSVL.

This rearrangement joins TRBV11-3 to TRBJ2-7; TRBD1 agrees at 8 bases. This CDR3 has 14 amino acids. CDR1 is SGHNT, CDR2 YENEEA, per germline. Losses at the gene ends were 4 bases for V and 4 bases for J; bases not matched to a gene: 6. The CDR3 region is CASSSTGTGYEQYF. The CDR3 region has the DNA TGTGCCAGCAGCTCAACCGGGACAGGATACGAGCAGTACTTC.

The V call is TRBV19, the J call TRBJ2-3, with TRBD1 as a possible D gene (5 bases). Trimming shortened V by 2 bases and J by 3 bases, and 12 bases separated the two germline ends. Germline V lookup: CDR1 LNHDA, CDR2 SQIVND (reference sequence). The CDR3 extends over 15 amino acids. CDR3 sequence (DNA): TGTGCCAGTAGTATATCGCAGGGTCGGACAGATACGCAGTATTTT. Translation gives CASSISQGRTDTQYF.

V is TRBV2 and J is TRBJ2-7, with D possibly being TRBD1 (5 bases). Germline V gene lookup returns CDR1 SNHLY and CDR2 FYNNEI. This CDR3 contains 14 residues. V was trimmed by 4 bases and J by 5 bases, leaving 15 bases between them. The CDR3 loop is CASSGVGRAHEQYF. The CDR3 bases are TGTGCCAGCAGTGGGGTGGGCAGGGCCCACGAGCAGTACTTC.

This chain connects TRBV4-2 to TRBJ1-4; weak D call: TRBD1 (5 bases). V was trimmed by 0 bases and J by 3 bases, leaving 8 bases between them. This CDR3 has 15 residues. The V gene's germline CDR1 is LGHNA and CDR2 YNFKEQ. CDR3 sequence reads: CASSQDRQSNEKLFF. The DNA of the CDR3 is TGTGCCAGCAGCCAAGATCGACAGTCTAATGAAAAACTGTTTTTT.

The rearrangement joins TRBV9 to TRBJ2-2; D is uncertain. CDR1 is SGDLS and CDR2 is YYNGEE in the germline V gene. The CDR3 length is 13 residues. V was trimmed by 0 bases and J by 4 bases, leaving 4 bases between them. For the CDR3, the DNA is TGTGCCAGCAGCGTAGTTGTCACCGGGGAGCTGTTTTTT. It translates to CASSVVVTGELFF.

This chain joins TRBV28 and TRBJ1-2; 8 bases fit TRBD1. The V and J ends lost 1 base and 4 bases, in that order; junction bases with no gene match: 8. The CDR3 extends over 16 amino acids. Germline V CDR1 and CDR2: MDHEN, SYDVKM. The chain's CDR3 is CASSLLGTGDLYGYTF. The CDR3, as DNA: TGTGCCAGCAGTTTATTGGGGACAGGAGATCTCTATGGCTACACCTTC.

V is TRBV18 and J is TRBJ1-3; 7 bases are shared with TRBD1. There are 15 residues in the CDR3. After removal of 2 bases from V and 4 bases from J, the junction contained 5 bases not matched to a gene. The germline V gene has CDR1 KGHSH and CDR2 LQKENI. The CDR3: CASSPEGQRGNTIYF. CDR3 in DNA: TGTGCCAGCTCACCAGAGGGACAGAGGGGAAACACCATATATTTT.

The chain couples TRBV18 to TRBJ2-7, with D unresolved. This CDR3 has 12 residues. CDR1 and CDR2 from the germline V gene are KGHSH and LQKENI. Trimming left V 4 bases short and J 7 bases short, with 11 bases between. CDR3 protein: CASSQRPPEQYF. The CDR3 DNA follows: TGTGCCAGCTCACAACGCCCACCTGAGCAGTACTTC.

Written as DNA, the CDR3 is TGTGCCAGCAGCTTGCGGGGTTCGGGCACTGAAGCTTTCTTT. Protein sequence: CASSLRGSGTEAFF. The chain carries TRBV5-4 and TRBJ1-1; unclear D gene. This CDR3 has 14 residues. The V end was cut by 1 base, the J end by 4 bases, with 11 bases between. CDR1 is SGHNT and CDR2 is YYREEE in the germline V gene (reference sequence).

The V gene is TRBV19, the J gene TRBJ1-5; 7 nucleotides match TRBD1. The CDR3 is 18 residues long. The V gene's germline CDR1 is LNHDA and CDR2 SQIVND (reference sequence). V shed 9 bases and J 0 bases; nucleotides not matched to a gene: 17. DNA for the CDR3: TGTGCCAGCATCCAGGGGACAGCAATAACTTATAGCAATCAGCCCCAGCATTTT. Translated, it gives CASIQGTAITYSNQPQHF.

About this clone: It is likely a read error: a sequence one base away is far more abundant. The sample has other DNA sequences that encode this CDR3 too. This chain uses TRBV5-2 with TRBJ2-7; the table names TRBD2, a call not compared with the DNA. TRBV5-2 is noted as a pseudogene. The CDR3 is made up of 16 amino acids. The CDR3 loop is CASSQRAGGMTSEQYF. CDR3 sequence (DNA): TGTGCCAGCAGCCAACGAGCGGGGGGTATGACGAGCGAGCAGTACTTC.

This sequence joins TRBV5-5 and TRBJ2-1; D unresolved. CDR3 length equals 12 residues. In germline, CDR1 is SGHKS, CDR2 YYEKEE (reference sequence). Trimming shortened V by 5 bases and J by 8 bases, and 11 bases separated the two germline ends. In DNA, the CDR3 is TGTGCCAGCAGTTTTGGAATTTATGAGCAGTTCTTC. Translation gives CASSFGIYEQFF.